This T cell receptor (beta chain) was recorded in a study of glioma-infiltrating T cells after dendritic cell vaccination. Time point in this sample: after dendritic cell vaccination, including at tumor progression/relapse. The immunoSEQ assay amplified TCRB CDR3 from up to about 2 ug DNA. Measured with immunoSEQ multiplex PCR; TCRdb has only the in-frame clones, and not every one. The table has roughly 80,000 clones, around 86% seen once. Germline V gene sequence: CDR1 SQVTM, CDR2 ANQGSEA. After removal of 6 bases from V and 6 bases from J, the junction contained 8 bases not matched to a gene. This CDR3 has 13 amino acids.

V is TRBV29-1 and J is TRBJ1-2; 9 bases map to TRBD1. The source material was blood, sampled after dendritic cell vaccination. The origin of this receptor is a human donor with glioblastoma. DNA for the CDR3: TGCAGCGTCCGGGGACAGGGCTTGGATGGCTACACCTTC. Translated: CSVRGQGLDGYTF.